This T cell receptor beta chain originates from a study of identifying expanded T cells in peripheral blood. Method: immunoSEQ multiplex PCR; TCRdb's copy keeps in-frame clones and lacks some. The table includes 100,000 or so clones, around nine tenths detected once. Sequenced input: blood. This TCR derives from a person aged 18-69 years in good health.

CDR3 DNA: TGTGCCAGCATGGAGGGGAACTATGGCTACACCTTC. Translation: CASMEGNYGYTF. J is TRBJ1-2 and V is TRBV6-5; D possibly corresponds to TRBD1 (5 bases). This CDR3 is built from 12 residues. The ends were cut back, 7 bases at V and 2 bases at J, with 8 bases in the middle. CDR1 and CDR2 from the germline V gene are MNHEY and SVGAGI.